This T cell receptor beta chain is drawn from a study of CD8+CD57+ T cells in acquired aplastic anemia (dated by TCRdb to the late 2010s). A note on the overall study: DNA extracted from sorted CD4+ and CD8+ cells had a mean of approximately 3.3 ug, with a range of about 0.19 to 30 ug. CD8+CD57+ expansion was defined as frequency above the mean frequency observed in healthy subjects. Overall study outcomes, separate from this receptor: Although around 30 CD8+ CDR3 sequences were shared by patients and controls, these sequences appeared highly expressed in patients and within the immunodominant clones of patients. CD8+ Simpson's diversity did not differ significantly between patients and healthy controls (P=0.060).

The patients picked for sequencing were ones in whom flow cytometry had shown an expansion of CD8+CD57+ cells. Severe acquired aplastic anemia was diagnosed in all patients according to International Study of Aplastic Anemia and Agranulocytosis and Camitta criteria. No patient had received any therapy when blood was sampled. The study deep-sequenced TCR repertoires of sorted CD4+ and CD8+ blood T cells from severe aplastic anemia patients and healthy subjects. Patients were enrolled in the USA under clinicaltrials.gov protocols 00001620, 01623167, 00001397, 00071045, 00081523 and 00961064. Ficoll-Paque density gradient centrifugation was used to isolate peripheral blood mononuclear cells. Before DNA extraction, CD4+ and CD8+ T cells were sorted with FACS or magnetic beads. Inclusive of the bounding cysteine and phenylalanine, the CDR3 is 16 residues long. Just the 48-base CDR3 DNA is kept, in frame starting at base 1. V is pruned by 5 bases and J by 8 bases, leaving 10 bases of the junction without a gene match. In the germline V gene, CDR1 corresponds to SGHVS and CDR2 to FQNEAQ.

This clonotype was counted at least ten times. No antigen is known for it. Nothing much larger sits one base from this clone, and base qualities are not available. Genomic DNA served as template for TCR beta VDJ combination and CDR3 sequence profiling. TCR repertoire sequencing was run on an Illumina HiSeq 2000. On the authors' methods: TRBV/TRBJ rearrangement plots, CDR3 size and DJ length profiles, and Simpson's diversity index were used to evaluate the repertoires. Whichever DNA sequence was most abundant in the deep sequencing data was defined as the immunodominant clone. CDR3 amino acid sequences were checked for sharing between subjects and were compared against published repertoires and the VDJdb database. TCRdb cleaned the public reads at Q25 with fastp, built clones with MiXCR and kept in-frame beta chains. Rows are combined by CDR3 protein, so each entry shows the most common genes and DNA. These V and J calls derive from TCRdb rather than the authors' analysis. The sample table shows about 180,000 distinct CDR3 sequences, and around 50% are seen once. Under 15% of the sample rests with the top ten.

The sequenced material came from sorted CD4+, CD8+, or CD8+CD57+ T cells (not recorded which) from PBMCs. The receptor comes from a human donor with aplastic anemia. In this chain, TRBV7-8 is recombined with TRBJ2-4; the central 12 bases match TRBD2. The CDR3 protein: CASSPSPLAGGYIQYF. The bases are TGTGCCAGCAGCCCGAGTCCCCTAGCGGGGGGGTACATTCAGTACTTC.